The 3 T cell receptor beta chains listed next were all sequenced from one sample in a study of blood T cells in healthy people across ages. A second PCR of roughly 7 to 11 cycles used a sample-barcoded 5' primer and a J-beta primer mix. MiXCR was run by TCRdb on the 5' RACE reads, yielding one entry per CDR3 protein. The sample holds 890,000 or so distinct CDR3 sequences, 60% to 80% seen once. The sequenced material came from blood. All receptors come from a man aged 25 to 45 in good health.

The rearrangement uses TRBV6-2 or TRBV6-3 and TRBJ2-1; 8 bases map to TRBD1. The V gene end was trimmed by 6 bases and the J gene end by 5 bases; junction bases not matched to a gene: 27. This CDR3 comprises 21 residues. Germline V gives CDR1 MNHEY, CDR2 SVGEGT. CDR3 DNA sequence: TGTGCCAGCAGGACGCTTAGGAGGGACAGGAGCACGACCGGTCGGGACAATGAGCAGTTCTTC. Its translation: CASRTLRRDRSTTGRDNEQFF.

This clonotype showed up just a few times. V and J are TRBV9 and TRBJ2-1; 8 positions agree with TRBD2. Germline CDR1 SGDLS, CDR2 YYNGEE. V dropped 4 bases and J dropped 10; count of bases not matched to a gene: 16. The CDR3 extends over 16 amino acids. CDR3 loop: CASSTRERAGAPEQFF. The CDR3 nucleotides are TGTGCCAGCAGCACCCGAGAACGAGCGGGGGCCCCAGAGCAGTTCTTC.

The V call is TRBV27, the J call TRBJ1-4; D is perhaps TRBD1 (6 bases). This CDR3 is built from 14 residues. Germline V gene data show CDR1 as MNHEY and CDR2 as SMNVEV (reference sequence). V was shortened by 7 bases and J by 8 bases, with 17 bases between the two germline ends. The CDR3 is CASMGGGQGEKLFF. CDR3 in DNA: TGTGCCAGCATGGGGGGGGGCCAGGGGGAAAAACTGTTTTTT.